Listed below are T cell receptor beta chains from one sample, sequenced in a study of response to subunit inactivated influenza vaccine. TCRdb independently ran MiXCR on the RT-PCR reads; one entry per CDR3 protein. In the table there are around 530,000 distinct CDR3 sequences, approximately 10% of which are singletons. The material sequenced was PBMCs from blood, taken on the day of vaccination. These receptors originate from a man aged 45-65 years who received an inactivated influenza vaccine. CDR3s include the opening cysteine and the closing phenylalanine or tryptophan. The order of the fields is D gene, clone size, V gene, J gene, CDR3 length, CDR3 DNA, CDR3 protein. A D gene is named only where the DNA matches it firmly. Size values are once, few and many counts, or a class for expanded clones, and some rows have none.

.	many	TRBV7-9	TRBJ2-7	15	TGTGCCAGCAGCTTACACAGAGGGGCTGGAAACGAGCAGTACTTC	CASSLHRGAGNEQYF
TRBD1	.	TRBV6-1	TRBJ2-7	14	TGTGCCAGCAGCCAGGGACAGGGTAGGGTCGAGCAGTACTTC	CASSQGQGRVEQYF
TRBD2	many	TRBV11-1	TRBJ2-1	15	TGTGCCAGCAGCTTGGGTAGCGGGGATTGGAATGAGCAGTTCTTC	CASSLGSGDWNEQFF
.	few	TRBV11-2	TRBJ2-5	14	TGTGCCAGCAGCTCTTTTGGAAACAAAGAGACCCAGTACTTC	CASSSFGNKETQYF
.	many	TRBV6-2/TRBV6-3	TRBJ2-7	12	TGTGCCAGCAAGGGACTTAACTACGAGCAGTACTTC	CASKGLNYEQYF
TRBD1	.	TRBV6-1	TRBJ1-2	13	TGTGCCAGCAGTGAAACAGGGGACGTCGGCTACACCTTC	CASSETGDVGYTF
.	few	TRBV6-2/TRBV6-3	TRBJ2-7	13	TGTGCCAGCAGTTATGACGGAACCTACGAGCAGTACTTC	CASSYDGTYEQYF
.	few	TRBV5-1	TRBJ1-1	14	TGCGCCAGCAGCCAGAGGACGGGGGGCACTGAAGCTTTCTTT	CASSQRTGGTEAFF
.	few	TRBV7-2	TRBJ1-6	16	TGTGCCAGCAGCTACAGGGTCTGGGGGCATAATTCACCCCTCCACTTT	CASSYRVWGHNSPLHF
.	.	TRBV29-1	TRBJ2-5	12	TGCAGCGTTTTAGAGTGGCAAGAGACCCAGTACTTC	CSVLEWQETQYF
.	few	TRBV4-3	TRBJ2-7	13	TGCGCCAGCAGCCAAGGGTACACCTACGAGCAGTACTTC	CASSQGYTYEQYF
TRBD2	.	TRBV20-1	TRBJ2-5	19	TGCAGTGCTAGAGATTTGGGACTAGCGGGAGGGCCGGTGCTGGAGACCCAGTACTTC	CSARDLGLAGGPVLETQYF